This T cell receptor (beta chain) is drawn from a study of shared clonotypes between healthy human individuals. General observations from the study: Among donors, clonotype sharing was expected to be affected by sequencing depth. Among non-shared clonotypes, generation probabilities were lower than among those shared by all four donors.

Data came from immunoSEQ multiplex PCR; TCRdb stores just in-frame clones and leaves some out. This sample has over a million clones, with roughly 95% found just once. As regards this clone: Its antigen remains unknown.

The sequenced sample was naive CD4+ T cells sorted from blood. Subset indicated: CD45RA+ positively selected. This clonotype was obtained from a man aged 25-40 years in good health.

CDR3 protein: CASSLTAGGPLSGEQYF. The DNA for the CDR3 is TGTGCCAGCAGCTTAACAGCGGGAGGGCCCTTATCTGGCGAGCAGTACTTC. The chain couples TRBV7-2 to TRBJ2-7; TRBD2 aligns across 10 bases. Germline CDR1 and CDR2: SGHTA and FQGNSA. J lost 6 bases, V lost 2 bases, and 13 bases had no gene match. CDR3 length equals 17 residues. The complete variable domain, with remaining parts taken from reference TRBV7-2 and TRBJ2-7, reads GAGVSQSPSNKVTEKGKDVELRCDPISGHTALYWYRQSLGQGLEFLIYFQGNSAPDKSGLPSDRFSAERTGGSVSTLTIQRTQQEDSAVYLCASSLTAGGPLSGEQYFGPGTRLTVT.